This entry is about one T cell receptor beta chain. It lacks a known antigen. No quality values exist for individual bases; no much larger clone is one base distant. The data stem from a study of T cell changes during pregnancy in multiple sclerosis (dated by TCRdb to 2018 to 2020). Concerning the study at large: The study examined how the T cell repertoire changed over the course of pregnancy in women with multiple sclerosis.

The CDR3, cysteine through phenylalanine, is 17 amino acids long. The DNA shown is the 51-base CDR3, in frame from base 1. The germline ends are 20 bases apart after V is trimmed by 6 bases and J by 2 bases. CDR1 is given as MDHEN and CDR2 as SYDVKM, both from the germline V gene. Libraries were constructed by the immunoSEQ multiplex PCR assay. TCRdb's version of the immuneACCESS table is confined to in-frame rearrangements and falls short of the full clone set. An unresolved V gene accounts for under half of the shortfall where checked; the remainder is of unknown origin. The sample yields about 8,000 clones; 87% were counted once. In total, the top ten clones hold 4% to 6.5% of the sample.

The sample in question was CD8+ T cells from peripheral blood mononuclear cells, obtained in the first trimester of pregnancy. This TCR was sampled from a female donor in good health, enrolled as a control in a pregnancy study. Here the chain combines TRBV28 and TRBJ1-5; matching of 6 bases hints at TRBD1 as the D gene. The DNA sequence is TGTGCCAGCAGCCCCCCCACAGGGTACGTTGGCAATCAGCCCCAGCATTTT. This yields the protein CASSPPTGYVGNQPQHF.